This T cell receptor (beta chain) stems from a study of cytomegalovirus exposure and HLA in healthy donors. The study's findings and limits: What a later analysis showed was that several of the most significant clusters appeared linked to common viral pathogens.

This PCR relied on a set of 60 Vbeta primers and 13 Jbeta primers. Study processing details: An analysis that came later counted some 85 million unique TCR beta chains, around 12 million shared. Data came from immunoSEQ multiplex PCR; TCRdb stores just in-frame clones and leaves some out. D and trimming come from the DNA, and the V and J calls and clone size come from that table. The data hold just under 150,000 clones, with around 75% observed a single time. The length of the CDR3 is 14 residues. The germline CDR1 and CDR2 sequences are WNHNN and SYGVQD (reference sequence). The V and J ends lost 4 bases and 1 base, in that order; junction bases with no gene match: 3. Remarks on this clone: The antigen remains unidentified.

V and J are TRBV10-1 and TRBJ2-5, with 7 bases that match TRBD1. What was sequenced was PBMCs. The receptor was isolated from a woman aged 25 to 39 in good health and CMV-seronegative. CDR3 sequence reads: CASSARGFQETQYF. Here the CDR3 DNA reads TGCGCCAGCAGTGCCAGGGGGTTCCAAGAGACCCAGTACTTC.